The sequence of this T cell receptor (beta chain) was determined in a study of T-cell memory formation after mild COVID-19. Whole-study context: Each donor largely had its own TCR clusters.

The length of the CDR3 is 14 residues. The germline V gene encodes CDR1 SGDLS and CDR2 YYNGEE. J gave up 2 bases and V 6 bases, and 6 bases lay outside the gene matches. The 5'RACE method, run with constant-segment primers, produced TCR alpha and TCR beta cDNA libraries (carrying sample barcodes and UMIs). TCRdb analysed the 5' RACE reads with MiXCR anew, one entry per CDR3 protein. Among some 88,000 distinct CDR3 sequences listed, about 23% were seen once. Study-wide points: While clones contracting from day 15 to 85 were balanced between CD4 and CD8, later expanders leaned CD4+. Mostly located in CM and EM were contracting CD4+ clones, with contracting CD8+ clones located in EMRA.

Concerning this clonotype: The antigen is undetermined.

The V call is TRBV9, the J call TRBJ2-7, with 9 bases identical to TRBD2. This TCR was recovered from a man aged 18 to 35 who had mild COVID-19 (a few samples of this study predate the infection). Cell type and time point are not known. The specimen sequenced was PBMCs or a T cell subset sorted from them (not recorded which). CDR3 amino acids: CASNPGGRAYEQYF. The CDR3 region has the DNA TGTGCCAGCAACCCTGGCGGGAGGGCCTACGAGCAGTACTTC.